This passage covers 23 T cell receptor beta chains from one sample sequenced in a study of blood T cell repertoires in COVID-19. Method: immunoSEQ multiplex PCR; TCRdb's copy keeps in-frame clones and lacks some. The sample comprises fewer than 180,000 clones, 84% of which are singletons, and 2.2% rests with the top ten. Sequenced input: peripheral blood. All receptors derive from a man between 65 and 79 years old with acute or convalescent COVID-19.

The CDR3 nucleotides are TGTGCCAGCAGTTACTTGGGACAGGGAGGCGGCTACACCTTC. Translating gives CASSYLGQGGGYTF. The V and J genes are TRBV6-5 and TRBJ1-2, with 9 bases that match TRBD1. The CDR3 totals 14 residues. Germline V gene lookup returns CDR1 MNHEY and CDR2 SVGAGI. J lost 8 bases, V lost 1 base, and 5 bases had no gene match.

The chain carries TRBV9 and TRBJ2-2, with 9 bases matching TRBD1. The CDR3 totals 14 residues. After removal of 7 bases from V and 5 bases from J, the junction contained 6 bases not matched to a gene. CDR1 and CDR2 (germline): SGDLS, YYNGEE. The CDR3 spells CASSRQGGTGELFF. CDR3 bases: TGTGCCAGCTCCCGACAGGGGGGAACCGGGGAGCTGTTTTTT.

The rearrangement joins TRBV6-5 to TRBJ2-7; 10 bases are shared with TRBD1. Germline V gene data show CDR1 as MNHEY and CDR2 as SVGAGI. This CDR3 spans 13 amino acids. With 8 bases clipped from V and 1 base from J, the junction kept 2 bases outside the gene matches. The CDR3 DNA is TGTGCCAGCCGGACAGGGGGATCCTACGAGCAGTACTTC. Protein sequence: CASRTGGSYEQYF.

Written as DNA, the CDR3 is TGCAGCGTTGAAGATTCGGCCGGAGTAGTTCATGGCTACACCTTC. Protein: CSVEDSAGVVHGYTF. The rearrangement joins TRBV29-1 to TRBJ1-2, with unresolved D. CDR1 and CDR2 (germline): SQVTM, ANQGSEA. The CDR3 is 15 residues long. Trimming stripped 0 bases from V and 6 bases from J, with 17 bases between.

This clone was observed a few times. V is TRBV3-1 (or the pseudogene TRBV3-2) and J is TRBJ2-7; 7 bases are a match to TRBD1. V was pared by 5 bases and J by 2 bases, with 6 bases of the junction left unmatched. The V gene's germline CDR1 is LGHDT and CDR2 YNNKEL (reference sequence). The CDR3 totals 14 residues. The CDR3 nucleotides are TGTGCCAGCAGCGTAGGGACAGTTACCTACGAGCAGTACTTC. It translates to CASSVGTVTYEQYF.

The chain has TRBV19 and TRBJ1-4, with TRBD1 as a possible D gene (6 bases). Trimming pared 3 bases from V and 8 bases from J, leaving 13 bases between. CDR1 LNHDA and CDR2 SQIVND come from the germline V gene (reference sequence). The CDR3 runs to 14 residues. CDR3 residues: CASSISAGEEKLFF. DNA for the CDR3: TGTGCCAGTAGTATCTCGGCAGGGGAGGAAAAACTGTTTTTT.

The chain employs TRBV5-4 and TRBJ2-1, with D possibly being TRBD2 (7 bases). The CDR3 extends over 15 amino acids. Trimming took off 3 bases at V and 8 bases at J, with 18 bases between the two ends. Germline V gives CDR1 SGHNT, CDR2 YYREEE (reference sequence). As DNA, the CDR3 is TGTGCCAGCAGCTGGGGGGGGCCGGGTATCGATGAGCAGTTCTTC. Its translation is CASSWGGPGIDEQFF.

The chain carries TRBV13 and TRBJ2-7; 15 bases are a match to TRBD2. After removal of 0 bases from V and 7 bases from J, the junction contained 1 base not matched to a gene. This CDR3 has 15 residues. Germline lookup yields CDR1 PRHDT and CDR2 FYEKMQ (reference sequence). The CDR3 DNA reads as TGTGCCAGCAGCTTAGGAGGGACTAGCGGGAGGGAGCAGTACTTC. The encoded protein is CASSLGGTSGREQYF.

The chain has TRBV2 and TRBJ1-4; perhaps TRBD1 as D (6 bases). Per germline, CDR1 SNHLY and CDR2 FYNNEI. The CDR3 consists of 15 residues. V was clipped by 6 bases and J by 3 bases, with 14 bases between them. In DNA form, the CDR3 reads TGTGCCAGCAGACAACAGGGTACGGCTAATGAAAAACTGTTTTTT. Translated: CASRQQGTANEKLFF.

The chain has TRBV30 and TRBJ2-7; 7 bases map to TRBD1. Germline loops: CDR1 GTSNPN, CDR2 SVGIG (reference sequence). The CDR3 runs 12 residues. The V and J ends lost 2 bases and 7 bases, in that order; junction bases with no gene match: 5. The CDR3, as DNA: TGTGCCTGGAGTCCAGGGGGAAGGGAGCAGTACTTC. Amino acids: CAWSPGGREQYF.

This clone was found a few times. The chain recombines TRBV5-1 with TRBJ1-2, with D maybe TRBD1 (6 bases). CDR1 SGHRS and CDR2 YFSETQ come from the germline V gene. The V gene lost 4 bases and the J gene lost 2 bases, with 12 bases spanning the gap. This CDR3 comprises 14 residues. CDR3 sequence: CASSPSGTNYGYTF. The CDR3 DNA reads TGCGCCAGCAGCCCATCCGGGACAAACTATGGCTACACCTTC.

This clone was picked up one time. V usage is TRBV3-1 (or the pseudogene TRBV3-2) and J usage is TRBJ2-2, with 10 positions matching TRBD1. V lost 4 bases and J lost 5; bases outside the gene matches: 10. The germline gives CDR1 LGHDT, CDR2 YNNKEL (reference sequence). The CDR3 contains 17 residues. The CDR3 loop reads CASSLHATGGFTGELFF. CDR3 nucleotides: TGTGCCAGCAGCCTACACGCGACAGGGGGCTTTACCGGGGAGCTGTTTTTT.

The chain carries TRBV6-5 and TRBJ2-1, with 13 bases that match TRBD2. This CDR3 is built from 15 residues. Germline loops: CDR1 MNHEY, CDR2 SVGAGI. V shed 5 bases and J 7 bases; nucleotides not matched to a gene: 5. The CDR3 DNA sequence: TGTGCCAGCAGTACTAGCGGGGGGGTGGAAAATGAGCAGTTCTTC. Translated, it gives CASSTSGGVENEQFF.

This clone was detected only once. The chain combines TRBV2 with TRBJ2-3; D is possibly TRBD1 (5 bases). Germline V gene data show CDR1 as SNHLY and CDR2 as FYNNEI. Trimming left V 4 bases short and J 4 bases short, with 18 bases between. The CDR3 loop spans 16 amino acids. Here the CDR3 DNA reads TGTGCCAGCAGTGGTTGGGGCTCCCCCAGATCAGATACGCAGTATTTT. Its protein product is CASSGWGSPRSDTQYF.

A single count supports this clone. This sequence joins TRBV3-1 (or the pseudogene TRBV3-2) and TRBJ2-2; 7 bases fit TRBD1. V lost 4 bases and J lost 0; bases outside the gene matches: 5. Germline loops: CDR1 LGHDT, CDR2 YNNKEL (reference sequence). The CDR3 totals 16 residues. CDR3 nucleotides: TGTGCCAGCAGCCGTAGGGGGACAGCGAACACCGGGGAGCTGTTTTTT. Its protein product is CASSRRGTANTGELFF.

V is TRBV6-1 and J is TRBJ1-6, with 9 bases lining up with TRBD1. Trimming took 2 bases from V and 5 from J; bases not matched to a gene: 4. The V gene's germline CDR1 is MNHNS and CDR2 SASEGT. CDR3 length: 16 residues. The CDR3 region has the DNA TGTGCCAGCAGTGAAATGGGACAGGGTAATAATTCACCCCTCCACTTT. It encodes CASSEMGQGNNSPLHF.

This rearrangement joins TRBV5-1 to TRBJ2-1, with TRBD1 matching over 8 bases. Per germline, CDR1 SGHRS and CDR2 YFSETQ. V was pared by 6 bases and J by 8 bases, with 10 bases of the junction left unmatched. This CDR3 is 14 amino acids long. CDR3 in amino acids: CASTQTGGSDEQFF. CDR3 nucleotide sequence: TGCGCCAGCACACAAACAGGGGGTTCGGATGAGCAGTTCTTC.

The chain employs TRBV18 and TRBJ1-2, with 7 bases that match TRBD1. J lost 8 bases, V lost 3 bases, and 9 bases had no gene match. This CDR3 region has 14 residues. The V gene's germline CDR1 is KGHSH and CDR2 LQKENI. This CDR3 is CASSPGTEPRGYTF. The CDR3 DNA reads as TGTGCCAGCTCACCTGGGACAGAGCCCCGGGGCTACACCTTC.

This rearrangement joins TRBV30 to TRBJ1-3; D remains unclear. The CDR3 contains 15 residues. Trimming took off 0 bases at V and 0 bases at J, with 9 bases between the two ends. Germline assignment: CDR1 GTSNPN and CDR2 SVGIG (reference sequence). CDR3 coding DNA: TGTGCCTGGAGTGTGGGTAGCCACTCTGGAAACACCATATATTTT. Amino acid sequence: CAWSVGSHSGNTIYF.

This clone was counted once. The rearrangement links TRBV6-1 to TRBJ2-3, with D tentatively TRBD2 (5 bases). The germline CDR1 and CDR2 sequences are MNHNS and SASEGT. This CDR3 contains 13 residues. The CDR3: CAVRESSTDTQYF. The CDR3 nucleotides are TGTGCTGTGAGGGAATCTAGCACAGATACGCAGTATTTT.

The chain employs TRBV27 and TRBJ2-3; 12 nucleotides agree with TRBD2. Per the germline V gene, CDR1 is MNHEY and CDR2 is SMNVEV (reference sequence). There are 16 residues in the CDR3. V lost 7 bases to trimming and J lost 4 bases; unmatched junction nucleotides: 9. For the CDR3, the DNA is TGTGCCAGCATTAATCTAGCGGGGGGGTTTCCAGATACGCAGTATTTT. It encodes CASINLAGGFPDTQYF.

The genes are TRBV25-1 and TRBJ2-5; TRBD2 matches at 14 bases. This CDR3 is 18 amino acids long. The ends lost 1 base at V and 4 bases at J; junction bases unmatched: 8. From germline, CDR1 is MGHDK and CDR2 SYGVNS. The CDR3 is CASSEWGTSGSGAETQYF. CDR3 nucleotide sequence: TGTGCCAGCAGTGAATGGGGGACTAGCGGGAGTGGGGCAGAGACCCAGTACTTC. The full variable domain, completed using reference TRBV25-1 and TRBJ2-5, is EADIYQTPRYLVIGTGKKITLECSQTMGHDKMYWYQQDPGMELHLIHYSYGVNSTEKGDLSSESTVSRIRTEHFPLTLESARPSHTSQYLCASSEWGTSGSGAETQYFGPGTRLLVL.

This clone was found a few times. Distinct nucleotide sequences in the sample also encode this CDR3. The rearrangement links TRBV9 to TRBJ1-5; 11 positions agree with TRBD1. This CDR3 contains 14 residues. Unmatched junction bases numbered 3, after V lost 4 bases and J lost 6 bases. Germline V CDR1 and CDR2: SGDLS, YYNGEE. The CDR3 nucleotides are TGTGCCAGCAGCCCCGGGACAGGGGGTCAGCCCCAGCATTTT. It codes for CASSPGTGGQPQHF. Full variable domain (remainder filled in from reference TRBV9 and TRBJ1-5): DSGVTQTPKHLITATGQRVTLRCSPRSGDLSVYWYQQSLDQGLQFLIQYYNGEERAKGNILERFSAQQFPDLHSELNLSSLELGDSALYFCASSPGTGGQPQHFGDGTRLSIL.